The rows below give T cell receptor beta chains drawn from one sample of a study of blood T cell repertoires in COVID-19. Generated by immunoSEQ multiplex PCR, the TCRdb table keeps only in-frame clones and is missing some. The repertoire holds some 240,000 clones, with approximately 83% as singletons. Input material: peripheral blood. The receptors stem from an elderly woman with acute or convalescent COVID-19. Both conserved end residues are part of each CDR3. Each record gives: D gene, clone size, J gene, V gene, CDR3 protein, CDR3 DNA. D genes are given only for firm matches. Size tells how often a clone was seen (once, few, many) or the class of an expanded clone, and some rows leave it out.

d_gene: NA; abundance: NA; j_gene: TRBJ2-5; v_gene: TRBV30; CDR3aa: CAWSPGETQYF; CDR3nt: TGTGCCTGGAGTCCAGGAGAGACCCAGTACTTC
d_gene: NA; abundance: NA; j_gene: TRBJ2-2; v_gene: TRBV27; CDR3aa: CASRMRGMAGELFF; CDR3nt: TGTGCCAGCAGGATGAGAGGGATGGCCGGGGAGCTGTTTTTT
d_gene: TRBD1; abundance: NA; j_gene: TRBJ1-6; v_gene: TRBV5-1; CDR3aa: CASSLAGKTGQGFSPLHF; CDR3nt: TGCGCCAGCAGCTTGGCCGGAAAAACAGGACAGGGGTTTTCACCCCTCCACTTT
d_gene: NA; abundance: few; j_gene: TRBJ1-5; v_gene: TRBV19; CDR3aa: CASSIDPGVYSNQPQHF; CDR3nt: TGTGCCAGTAGTATAGATCCGGGAGTTTATAGCAATCAGCCCCAGCATTTT
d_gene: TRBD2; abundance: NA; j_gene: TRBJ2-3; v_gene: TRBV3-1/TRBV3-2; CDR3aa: CASSQTAGGRGPDTQYF; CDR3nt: TGTGCCAGCAGCCAGACAGCGGGGGGAAGGGGCCCAGATACGCAGTATTTT
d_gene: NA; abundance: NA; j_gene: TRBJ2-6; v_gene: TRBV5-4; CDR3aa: CASSPGRRPAGANVLTF; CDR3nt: TGTGCCAGCAGCCCGGGAAGACGGCCCGCAGGGGCCAACGTCCTGACTTTC
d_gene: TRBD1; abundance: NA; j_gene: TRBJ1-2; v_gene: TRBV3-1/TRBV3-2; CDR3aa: CASSPRGQNYGYTF; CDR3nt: TGTGCCAGCAGCCCCAGGGGGCAGAACTATGGCTACACCTTC
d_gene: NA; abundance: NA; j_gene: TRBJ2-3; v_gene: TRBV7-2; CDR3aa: CASSPRTDTQYF; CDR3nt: TGTGCCAGCAGCCCGCGGACAGATACGCAGTATTTT
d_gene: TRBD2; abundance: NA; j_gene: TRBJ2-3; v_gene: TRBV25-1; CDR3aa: CASSEASGRVTDTQYF; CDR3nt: TGTGCCAGCAGTGAAGCTAGCGGGCGGGTCACAGATACGCAGTATTTT
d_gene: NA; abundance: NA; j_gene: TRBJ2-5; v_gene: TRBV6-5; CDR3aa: CASSYEGTQYF; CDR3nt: TGTGCCAGCAGTTATGAGGGGACCCAGTACTTC
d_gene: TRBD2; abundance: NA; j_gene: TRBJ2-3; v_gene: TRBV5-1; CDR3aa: CASSPGLAGVRADTQYF; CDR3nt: TGCGCCAGCAGCCCGGGACTAGCGGGGGTTCGGGCAGATACGCAGTATTTT
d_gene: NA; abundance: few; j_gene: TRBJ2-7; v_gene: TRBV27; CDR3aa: CASSLGGEQYF; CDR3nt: TGTGCCAGCAGTTTAGGCGGAGAGCAGTACTTC
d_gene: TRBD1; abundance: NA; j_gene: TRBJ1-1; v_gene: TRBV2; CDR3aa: CATSGQGNTEAFF; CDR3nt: TGTGCCACCTCCGGACAGGGAAACACTGAAGCTTTCTTT
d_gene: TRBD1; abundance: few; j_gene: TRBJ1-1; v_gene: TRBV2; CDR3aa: CASSVTGGTTEAFF; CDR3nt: TGTGCCAGCAGTGTGACAGGGGGCACCACTGAAGCTTTCTTT
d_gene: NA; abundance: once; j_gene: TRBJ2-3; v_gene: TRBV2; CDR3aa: CASSEPARPQGNTQYF; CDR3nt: TGTGCCAGCAGTGAACCTGCAAGACCACAGGGAAATACGCAGTATTTT
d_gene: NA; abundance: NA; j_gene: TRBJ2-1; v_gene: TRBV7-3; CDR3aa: CASSPQSSYNEQFF; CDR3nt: TGTGCCAGCAGCCCACAGAGCTCCTACAATGAGCAGTTCTTC
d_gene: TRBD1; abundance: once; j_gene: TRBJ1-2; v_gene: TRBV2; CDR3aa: CASSDPTGKYGYTF; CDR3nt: TGTGCCAGCAGTGACCCGACAGGGAAATATGGCTACACCTTC
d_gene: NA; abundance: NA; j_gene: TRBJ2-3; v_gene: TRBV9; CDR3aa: CASSLGGRGADTQYF; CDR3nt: TGTGCCAGCAGCCTAGGAGGCCGCGGCGCAGATACGCAGTATTTT
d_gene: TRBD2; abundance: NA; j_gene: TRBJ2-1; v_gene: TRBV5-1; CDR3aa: CASSSRPSGGAVDEQFF; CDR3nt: TGCGCCAGCAGCTCACGCCCTAGCGGGGGGGCCGTTGATGAGCAGTTCTTC
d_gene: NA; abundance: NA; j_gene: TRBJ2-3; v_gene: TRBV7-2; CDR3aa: CASSLATRTFQYF; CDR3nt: TGTGCCAGCAGCTTAGCGACCCGGACTTTTCAGTATTTT